The sequence of this T cell receptor (beta chain) was determined in a study of human T cells and chemical hapten exposure. For the study at large: Patch tests applied 0.01% DPC to the upper back and were scored after 6 days.

Time point noted: pre-sensitization, week 0. Treatment: therapeutic diphenylcyclopropenone sensitization with weekly scalp DPC. From germline, CDR1 is KGHSH and CDR2 LQKENI. Trimming stripped 2 bases from V and 0 bases from J, with 8 bases between. CDR3 size: 15 residues. Library preparation tagged each individual cDNA molecule with a unique molecular identifier. TCRdb passed the RACE reads through MiXCR, listing each CDR3 protein once. The sample includes about 42,000 distinct CDR3 sequences, over 10% seen only once; the top ten take 5.7%. This clonotype was seen at least ten times. This TCR was sampled from a woman aged 25 to 39 with alopecia areata. Some clones in this sample may be carry-over from other donors' samples. Sequenced here: whole blood, sampled in connection with sensitization to the hapten diphenylcyclopropenone (DPC). The rearrangement joins TRBV18 to TRBJ1-3; perhaps TRBD1 as D (5 bases). CDR3 sequence: CASSPTGNSGNTIYF. The CDR3 DNA reads as TGTGCCAGCTCACCAACAGGAAACTCTGGAAACACCATATATTTT. Using reference TRBV18 and TRBJ1-3 for the parts outside the CDR3, the full variable domain is NAGVMQNPRHLVRRRGQEARLRCSPMKGHSHVYWYRQLPEEGLKFMVYLQKENIIDESGMPKERFSAEFPKEGPSILRIQQVVRGDSAAYFCASSPTGNSGNTIYFGEGSWLTVV.